In this sample, the clone carrying this TCR beta chain turned up many times. Its antigen is still unknown. This entry comes from a study of T cells in Graves' hyperthyroidism and ophthalmopathy. Regarding the study as a whole: Also found in blood were most expanded thyroid clonotypes above 0.001.

Amplified regions were TCR beta CDR3 sequences from RNA transcripts. Carried out on the TCR CDR3, a first-round RT-PCR used the HTBI primer set. TCRdb called the multiplex PCR reads again in MiXCR, with one record for every CDR3 protein. The table lists 350,000 to 400,000 distinct CDR3 sequences, around 13% of them singletons. This CDR3 is 15 amino acids long. Germline lookup yields CDR1 SNHLY and CDR2 FYNNEI. The V and J ends lost 3 bases and 3 bases respectively, with 12 bases between them. What was sequenced was blood. The chain recombines TRBV2 with TRBJ1-5; D gene unclear. The clonotype comes from a woman aged 60-70 years with Graves' hyperthyroidism. As DNA, the CDR3 is TGTGCCAGCAGTGACTCTGTGGCAGCCAATCAGCCCCAGCATTTT. It yields the protein CASSDSVAANQPQHF.